This T cell receptor (beta chain) was documented in a study of T cells in Graves' hyperthyroidism and ophthalmopathy. A word on this clonotype: Its antigen is unknown.

Amplification of TCR beta CDR3 regions was performed using RNA transcripts as template. First-round RT-PCR of the TCR CDR3 relied on the HTBI primer set. TCRdb re-called the multiplex PCR reads with MiXCR, one entry per CDR3 protein. The sample shows roughly 500,000 distinct CDR3 sequences, 46% of them seen only once. V gave up 4 bases and J gave up 5 bases, with 13 bases separating them. There are 13 residues in the CDR3. CDR1 SGHRS and CDR2 YFSETQ come from the germline V gene. Whole-study results and caveats: Ophthalmopathy stood apart from stable hyperthyroidism in a 13 V-J model.

The sequence was obtained from an adult woman with Graves' disease, either hyperthyroidism or ophthalmopathy (not recorded which). Sample: peripheral blood or thyroid tissue (not recorded which). The chain uses TRBV5-1 and TRBJ2-7; D perhaps matches TRBD2 (7 bases). CDR3 nucleotide sequence: TGCGCCAGCAGCCGAGGGGGGGCCGACGAGCAGTACTTC. Translating it yields CASSRGGADEQYF.